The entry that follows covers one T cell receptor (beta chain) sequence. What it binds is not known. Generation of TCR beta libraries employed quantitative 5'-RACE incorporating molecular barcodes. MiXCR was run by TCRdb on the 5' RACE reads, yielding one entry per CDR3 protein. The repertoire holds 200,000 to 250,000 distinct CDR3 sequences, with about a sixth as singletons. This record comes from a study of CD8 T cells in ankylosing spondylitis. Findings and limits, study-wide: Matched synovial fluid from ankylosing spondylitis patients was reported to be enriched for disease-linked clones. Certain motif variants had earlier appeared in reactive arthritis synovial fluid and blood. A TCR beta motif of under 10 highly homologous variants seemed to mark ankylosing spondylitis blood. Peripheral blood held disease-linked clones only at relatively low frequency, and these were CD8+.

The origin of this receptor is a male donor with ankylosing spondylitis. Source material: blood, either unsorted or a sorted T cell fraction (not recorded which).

CDR3 sequence reads: CASSQDRTGLTYEQYF. The DNA of the CDR3 is TGCGCCAGCAGCCAAGATCGGACGGGCCTCACCTACGAGCAGTACTTC. V usage is TRBV4-3 and J usage is TRBJ2-7; D not resolved. Trimming removed 0 bases at V and 2 bases at J, with 14 bases between. The V gene's germline CDR1 is LGHNA and CDR2 YSLEER. There are 16 residues in the CDR3.